A selection of T cell receptor beta chains follows, all from one sample in a study of early T cells in non-severe SARS-CoV-2 infection. TCRdb re-called the 5' RACE reads with MiXCR, one entry per CDR3 protein. The sample includes about 66,000 distinct CDR3 sequences, 13% of them seen just once. The sequenced sample was whole blood. The receptor set was obtained from an adult who was a healthcare worker with PCR-confirmed SARS-CoV-2 infection or an uninfected control (not recorded which). Both conserved end residues are trimmed from each CDR3. D genes are given only for firm matches.

d_call	j_call	v_call	cdr3_aa
TRBD1	TRBJ2-7	TRBV6-2/TRBV6-3	ASSREVGTGGNEQY
TRBD1	TRBJ2-1	TRBV9	ASSVVGTGRYNEQF
TRBD1	TRBJ1-1	TRBV12-3/TRBV12-4	ASRDRLGAF
.	TRBJ2-2	TRBV5-5	ASSLTGSLNTGELF
.	TRBJ2-1	TRBV7-3	ASSAYGGEGEQF
TRBD2	TRBJ2-7	TRBV20-1	SANSGLAGISYEQY
TRBD2	TRBJ2-5	TRBV29-1	SVEDGLAGVGETQY
.	TRBJ1-6	TRBV10-3	AISESIGNNSPLH
.	TRBJ1-2	TRBV10-1	ASSEGIPNYGYT
.	TRBJ2-1	TRBV7-2	ASSLVATSAYNEQF
.	TRBJ1-6	TRBV7-8	ASGPTYSSPLH
.	TRBJ2-3	TRBV7-9	ASSFRVDTQY
TRBD1	TRBJ1-1	TRBV5-1	ASSREQGKGTEAF
.	TRBJ1-6	TRBV4-3	ASSLRQDSYNSPLH
.	TRBJ2-3	TRBV7-3	ASSRQTQDTQY